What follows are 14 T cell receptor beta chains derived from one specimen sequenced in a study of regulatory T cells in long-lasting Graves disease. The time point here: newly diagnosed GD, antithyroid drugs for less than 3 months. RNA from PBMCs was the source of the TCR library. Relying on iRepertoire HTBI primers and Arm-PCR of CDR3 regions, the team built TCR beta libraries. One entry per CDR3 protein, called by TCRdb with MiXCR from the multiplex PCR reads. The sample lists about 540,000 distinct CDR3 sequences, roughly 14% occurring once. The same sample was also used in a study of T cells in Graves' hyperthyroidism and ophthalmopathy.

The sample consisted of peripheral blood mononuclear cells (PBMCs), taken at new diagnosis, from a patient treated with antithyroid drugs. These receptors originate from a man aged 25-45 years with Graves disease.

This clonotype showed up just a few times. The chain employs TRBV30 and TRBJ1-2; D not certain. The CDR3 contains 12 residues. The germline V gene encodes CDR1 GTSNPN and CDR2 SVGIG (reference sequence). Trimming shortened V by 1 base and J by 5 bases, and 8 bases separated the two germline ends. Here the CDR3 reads CAWSDEKYGYTF. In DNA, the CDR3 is TGTGCCTGGAGTGATGAAAAGTATGGCTACACCTTC.

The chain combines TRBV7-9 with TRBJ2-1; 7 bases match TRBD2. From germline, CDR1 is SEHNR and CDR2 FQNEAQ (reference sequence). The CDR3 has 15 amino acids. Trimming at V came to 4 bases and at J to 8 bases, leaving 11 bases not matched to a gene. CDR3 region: CASSSTGGLSDEQFF. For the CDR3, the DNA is TGTGCCAGCAGCTCTACGGGAGGTCTTTCTGATGAGCAGTTCTTC.

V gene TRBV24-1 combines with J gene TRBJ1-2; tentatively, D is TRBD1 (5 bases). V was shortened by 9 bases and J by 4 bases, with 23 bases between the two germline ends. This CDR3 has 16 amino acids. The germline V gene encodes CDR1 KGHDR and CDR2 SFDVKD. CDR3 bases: TGTGCCACCCCCCGTGGGGTTCCGGGGGAAAGCTATGGCTACACCTTC. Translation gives CATPRGVPGESYGYTF.

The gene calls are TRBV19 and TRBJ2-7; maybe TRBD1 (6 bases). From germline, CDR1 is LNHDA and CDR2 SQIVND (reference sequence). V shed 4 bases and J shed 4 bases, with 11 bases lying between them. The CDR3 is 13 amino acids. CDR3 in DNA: TGTGCCAGTAGTACTTCGACAGGATACGAGCAGTACTTC. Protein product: CASSTSTGYEQYF.

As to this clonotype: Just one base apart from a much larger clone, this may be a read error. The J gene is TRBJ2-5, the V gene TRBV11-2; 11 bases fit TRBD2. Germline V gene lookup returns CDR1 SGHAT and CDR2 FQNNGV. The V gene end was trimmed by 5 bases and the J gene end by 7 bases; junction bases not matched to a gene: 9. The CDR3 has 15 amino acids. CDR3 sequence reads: CASSPIAGGRGTQYF. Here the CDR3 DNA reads TGTGCCAGCAGCCCCATAGCGGGAGGGAGGGGGACCCAGTACTTC.

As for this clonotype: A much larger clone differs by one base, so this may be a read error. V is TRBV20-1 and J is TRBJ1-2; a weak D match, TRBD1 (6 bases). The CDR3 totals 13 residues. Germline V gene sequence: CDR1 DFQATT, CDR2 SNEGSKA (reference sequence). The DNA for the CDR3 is TGCAGTGTTAGAGGACAGCTTAACTATGGCTACACCTTC. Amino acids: CSVRGQLNYGYTF.

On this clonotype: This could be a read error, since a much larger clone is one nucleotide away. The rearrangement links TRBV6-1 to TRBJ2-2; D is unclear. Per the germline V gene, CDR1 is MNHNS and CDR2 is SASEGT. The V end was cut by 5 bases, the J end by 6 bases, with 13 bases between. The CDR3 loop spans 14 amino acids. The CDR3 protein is CASSPSWGSGELFF. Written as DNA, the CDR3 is TGTGCCAGCAGTCCATCGTGGGGTTCCGGGGAGCTGTTTTTT.

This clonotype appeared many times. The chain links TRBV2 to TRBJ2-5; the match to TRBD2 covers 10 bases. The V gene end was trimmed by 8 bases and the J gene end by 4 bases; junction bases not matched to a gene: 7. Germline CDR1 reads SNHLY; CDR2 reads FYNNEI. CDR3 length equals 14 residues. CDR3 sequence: CASSIAGGGETQYF. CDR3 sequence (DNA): TGTGCCAGCTCCATAGCGGGAGGCGGAGAGACCCAGTACTTC.

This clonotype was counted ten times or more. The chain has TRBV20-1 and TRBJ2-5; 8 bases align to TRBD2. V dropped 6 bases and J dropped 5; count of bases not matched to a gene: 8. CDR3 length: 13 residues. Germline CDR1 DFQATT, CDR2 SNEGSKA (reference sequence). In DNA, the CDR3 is TGCAGTGCCCATCGGACTAGCCGGGAGACCCAGTACTTC. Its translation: CSAHRTSRETQYF.

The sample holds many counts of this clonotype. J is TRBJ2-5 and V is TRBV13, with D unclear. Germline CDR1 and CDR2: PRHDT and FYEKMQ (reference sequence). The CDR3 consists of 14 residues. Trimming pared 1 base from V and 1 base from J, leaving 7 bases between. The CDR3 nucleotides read TGTGCCAGCAGCTTAGTACAGACCCAAGAGACCCAGTACTTC. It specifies CASSLVQTQETQYF.

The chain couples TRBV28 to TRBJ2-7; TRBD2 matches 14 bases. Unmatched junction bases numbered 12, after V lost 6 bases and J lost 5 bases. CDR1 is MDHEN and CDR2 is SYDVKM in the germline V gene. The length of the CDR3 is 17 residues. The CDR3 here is CASRGPGLAGEDDEQYF. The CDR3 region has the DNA TGTGCCAGCAGGGGGCCGGGACTAGCGGGAGAGGATGACGAGCAGTACTTC.

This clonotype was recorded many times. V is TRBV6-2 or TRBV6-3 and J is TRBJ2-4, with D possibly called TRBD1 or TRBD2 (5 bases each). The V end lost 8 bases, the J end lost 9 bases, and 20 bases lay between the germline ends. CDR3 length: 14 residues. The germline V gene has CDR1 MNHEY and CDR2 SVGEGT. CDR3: CASDEQAEVGIQYF. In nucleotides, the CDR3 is TGTGCCAGCGACGAACAGGCGGAGGTTGGCATTCAGTACTTC.

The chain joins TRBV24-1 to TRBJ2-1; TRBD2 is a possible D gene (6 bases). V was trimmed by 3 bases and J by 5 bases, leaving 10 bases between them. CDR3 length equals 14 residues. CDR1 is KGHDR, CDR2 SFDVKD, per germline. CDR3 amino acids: CATSDVGGHNEQFF. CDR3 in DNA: TGTGCCACCAGTGATGTAGGAGGGCACAATGAGCAGTTCTTC.

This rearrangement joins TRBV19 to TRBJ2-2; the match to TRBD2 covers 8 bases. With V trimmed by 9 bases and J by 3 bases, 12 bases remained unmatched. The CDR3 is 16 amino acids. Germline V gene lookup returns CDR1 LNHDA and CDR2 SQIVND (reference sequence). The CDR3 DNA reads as TGTGCCAGCTCCTCCAGCGGGAGCCTTGACACCGGGGAGCTGTTTTTT. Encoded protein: CASSSSGSLDTGELFF.